These T cell receptor beta chains were read from a single sample in a study of T-cell memory formation after mild COVID-19. TCRdb passed the 5' RACE reads through MiXCR, listing each CDR3 protein once. The sample lists fewer than 700,000 distinct CDR3 sequences, about 20% seen once, with approximately 12% in the top ten. The sequencing input was PBMCs or a T cell subset sorted from them (not recorded which). The receptors were gathered from an adult woman who had mild COVID-19 (a few samples of this study predate the infection). Cell type and time point are not known. The CDR3 runs from the conserved cysteine through the conserved F or W. A D gene is named only where the DNA matches it firmly. The size entry is marked missing in some rows and otherwise reads once, few, many or a size class.

abundance: -
d_gene: -
v_gene: TRBV13
j_gene: TRBJ1-1
CDR3nt: TGTGCCAGCAGCTTTGGGGGATGGGGGAACACTGAAGCTTTCTTT
CDR3aa: CASSFGGWGNTEAFF

abundance: few
d_gene: -
v_gene: TRBV2
j_gene: TRBJ2-3
CDR3nt: TGTGCCAGCAGAAGACTAGATGCCACAGATACGCAGTATTTT
CDR3aa: CASRRLDATDTQYF

abundance: -
d_gene: TRBD1
v_gene: TRBV12-3/TRBV12-4
j_gene: TRBJ1-1
CDR3nt: TGTGCCAGCAGGCTACAGGGGGCACGGGAAGCTTTCTTT
CDR3aa: CASRLQGAREAFF

abundance: -
d_gene: -
v_gene: TRBV3-1
j_gene: TRBJ2-7
CDR3nt: TGTGCCAGCAGCCCCGGACACGACATCTCCTACGAGCAGTACTTC
CDR3aa: CASSPGHDISYEQYF

abundance: -
d_gene: TRBD1
v_gene: TRBV7-8
j_gene: TRBJ1-2
CDR3nt: TGTGCCAGCAGCTTAGTTCCAGGGGGTGGCTACACCTTC
CDR3aa: CASSLVPGGGYTF

abundance: -
d_gene: -
v_gene: TRBV29-1
j_gene: TRBJ1-2
CDR3nt: TGCAGCGCCGCGTCGGATGGCTACACCTTC
CDR3aa: CSAASDGYTF

abundance: few
d_gene: TRBD1
v_gene: TRBV30
j_gene: TRBJ2-7
CDR3nt: TGTGCCTGGAGTACGATACAGGGGAATCCTTACGAGCAGTACTTC
CDR3aa: CAWSTIQGNPYEQYF

abundance: few
d_gene: -
v_gene: TRBV4-3
j_gene: TRBJ2-7
CDR3nt: TGCGCCAGCAGCCAAGAACTAACCTCGAACTCCTACGAGCAGTACTTC
CDR3aa: CASSQELTSNSYEQYF

abundance: -
d_gene: -
v_gene: TRBV5-1
j_gene: TRBJ2-7
CDR3nt: TGCGCCAGCAGCTTGGGGGTTGAACTTCCCCACTACGAGCAGTACTTC
CDR3aa: CASSLGVELPHYEQYF

abundance: -
d_gene: TRBD1
v_gene: TRBV9
j_gene: TRBJ1-5
CDR3nt: TGTGCCAGCAGCCCAGGACAGGGCTTGGGCAATCAGCCCCAGCATTTT
CDR3aa: CASSPGQGLGNQPQHF

abundance: few
d_gene: -
v_gene: TRBV6-5
j_gene: TRBJ2-1
CDR3nt: TGTGCCAGCAGTCGTACCTCTAGGGGCCATGAGCAGTTCTTC
CDR3aa: CASSRTSRGHEQFF

abundance: few
d_gene: -
v_gene: TRBV5-1
j_gene: TRBJ1-4
CDR3nt: TGCGCCAGCAGCTTGGGCGACAGCAATGAAAAACTGTTTTTT
CDR3aa: CASSLGDSNEKLFF

abundance: many
d_gene: TRBD1
v_gene: TRBV7-8
j_gene: TRBJ2-2
CDR3nt: TGTGCCAGCAGCTTCACAGGGGGCCACACCGGGGAGCTGTTTTTT
CDR3aa: CASSFTGGHTGELFF

abundance: few
d_gene: TRBD2
v_gene: TRBV6-2/TRBV6-3
j_gene: TRBJ2-7
CDR3nt: TGTGCCAGCAGGGACCCGGGACTAGCGGGAGTCTACGAGCAGTACTTC
CDR3aa: CASRDPGLAGVYEQYF

abundance: few
d_gene: TRBD1
v_gene: TRBV20-1
j_gene: TRBJ1-2
CDR3nt: TGCAGTGCTAGGAATCGGCGACAGGGGCGCTATGGCTACACCTTC
CDR3aa: CSARNRRQGRYGYTF

abundance: -
d_gene: TRBD2
v_gene: TRBV20-1
j_gene: TRBJ2-3
CDR3nt: TGCAGTGCTAGAGATCAGGCCGAAATGGGACTAGCGGGAGTTGATACGCAGTATTTT
CDR3aa: CSARDQAEMGLAGVDTQYF

abundance: few
d_gene: -
v_gene: TRBV4-1
j_gene: TRBJ2-5
CDR3nt: TGCGCCAGCAGCCATGGGCTGTCGGAGACCCAGTACTTC
CDR3aa: CASSHGLSETQYF

abundance: few
d_gene: -
v_gene: TRBV20-1
j_gene: TRBJ1-1
CDR3nt: TGCAGTGCTAAAAACACCAACACTGAAGCTTTCTTT
CDR3aa: CSAKNTNTEAFF

abundance: -
d_gene: -
v_gene: TRBV15
j_gene: TRBJ2-2
CDR3nt: TGTGCCACCAGCAGAGATCTGACAAACACCGGGGAGCTGTTTTTT
CDR3aa: CATSRDLTNTGELFF

abundance: few
d_gene: -
v_gene: TRBV24-1
j_gene: TRBJ2-2
CDR3nt: TGTGCCACCAGTGACCACGGCGGGGCAAAGACCGGGGAGCTGTTTTTT
CDR3aa: CATSDHGGAKTGELFF

abundance: few
d_gene: TRBD1
v_gene: TRBV19
j_gene: TRBJ2-1
CDR3nt: TGTGCCAGTAGTGGGGACAGCCGACGTGAGCAGTTCTTC
CDR3aa: CASSGDSRREQFF

abundance: -
d_gene: TRBD1
v_gene: TRBV29-1
j_gene: TRBJ2-1
CDR3nt: TGCAGCGTTAGATTCACAGGGGGATACAATGAGCAGTTCTTC
CDR3aa: CSVRFTGGYNEQFF

abundance: -
d_gene: TRBD2
v_gene: TRBV5-4
j_gene: TRBJ2-3
CDR3nt: TGTGCCAGCAGCTTGTGGCTAGCGGCCAGCACAGATACGCAGTATTTT
CDR3aa: CASSLWLAASTDTQYF

abundance: few
d_gene: -
v_gene: TRBV5-1
j_gene: TRBJ2-2
CDR3nt: TGCGCCAGCAGCGACGGACCCGGGGAGCTGTTTTTT
CDR3aa: CASSDGPGELFF

abundance: -
d_gene: -
v_gene: TRBV5-1
j_gene: TRBJ2-1
CDR3nt: TGCGCCAGCAGCTACGACAGGACTCTTAGCTCCTACAATGAGCAGTTCTTC
CDR3aa: CASSYDRTLSSYNEQFF